These 29 T cell receptor beta chains were all obtained from the same sample, sequenced in a study of T-cell reconstitution after alpha-beta-depleted transplantation in children. Unique molecular identifiers featured in how the TCRbeta library was prepared. Using its own MiXCR run on the PCR reads, TCRdb lists one record per CDR3 protein. The table has about 980,000 distinct CDR3 sequences, around 30% seen once. Sequenced material: PBMCs, mostly from graft donor cells, taken 360 days after TCRalphabeta/CD19-depleted stem cell transplant. These TCRs come from a boy in the first two years of life who had a stem cell transplant for SCID, so the T cells may come from the graft donor.

This chain joins TRBV6-2 or TRBV6-3 and TRBJ1-1; D is ambiguous. The CDR3 is 14 residues long. Trimming removed 4 bases at V and 3 bases at J, with 12 bases between. Germline-derived CDR1 and CDR2 are MNHEY and SVGEGT. The CDR3 spells CASSSPPLDTEAFF. For the CDR3, the DNA is TGTGCCAGCAGTTCCCCCCCGCTTGACACTGAAGCTTTCTTT.

This CDR3 is CASSPGSRGYEQYF. The CDR3 nucleotides read TGTGCCAGCAGCCCCGGATCACGAGGCTACGAGCAGTACTTC. The chain recombines TRBV7-6 with TRBJ2-7, with D unresolved. Looked up from germline, CDR1 is SGHVS and CDR2 is FNYEAQ. Between the trimmed V and J ends, which lost 5 bases and 3 bases, there was a span of 14 bases. The CDR3 is 14 residues long.

The chain has TRBV12-3 or TRBV12-4 and TRBJ2-1; 14 positions match TRBD2. V lost 6 bases, J lost 9 bases, and 7 bases stayed unmatched. The CDR3 consists of 15 residues. The CDR3 protein is CASRQTSGGALEQFF. The DNA of the CDR3 is TGTGCCAGCAGACAGACTAGCGGGGGGGCCCTTGAGCAGTTCTTC.

This clonotype has a handful of counts. The chain links TRBV29-1 to TRBJ1-1, with D unresolved. Trimming removed 4 bases at V and 4 bases at J, with 10 bases between. There are 12 residues in the CDR3. Germline loops: CDR1 SQVTM, CDR2 ANQGSEA. The CDR3 sequence: CSVVIWGTEAFF. The DNA of the CDR3 is TGCAGCGTTGTTATCTGGGGCACTGAAGCTTTCTTT.

The V call is TRBV6-2 or TRBV6-3, the J call TRBJ2-3, with 8 nucleotides matching TRBD1. The V gene end was trimmed by 4 bases and the J gene end by 7 bases; junction bases not matched to a gene: 7. The CDR3 is 14 amino acids. Germline V gives CDR1 MNHEY, CDR2 SVGEGT. Here the CDR3 reads CASSSDRGRHTQYF. In DNA form, the CDR3 reads TGTGCCAGCAGTTCCGACAGGGGACGACATACGCAGTATTTT.

V is TRBV20-1 and J is TRBJ2-1, with 8 bases matching TRBD1. CDR3 length: 14 amino acids. The V gene's germline CDR1 is DFQATT and CDR2 SNEGSKA (reference sequence). After removal of 6 bases from V and 7 bases from J, the junction contained 11 bases not matched to a gene. CDR3 amino acids: CSAHGQGKRNEQFF. DNA for the CDR3: TGCAGTGCCCACGGACAGGGAAAGCGGAATGAGCAGTTCTTC.

This chain uses TRBV4-1 with TRBJ2-7, with D perhaps matching TRBD1 or TRBD2 (6 bases each). Trimming pared 0 bases from V and 6 bases from J, leaving 21 bases between. This CDR3 spans 17 amino acids. Germline assignment: CDR1 MGHRA and CDR2 YSYEKL. In DNA, the CDR3 is TGCGCCAGCAGCCAAGATATGGTTCCTTCCAGGGGAGGCGAGCAGTACTTC. Encoded protein: CASSQDMVPSRGGEQYF.

The chain is built from TRBV5-1 and TRBJ2-2; D not certain. Germline CDR1 and CDR2: SGHRS and YFSETQ. V shed 0 bases and J shed 4 bases, with 10 bases lying between them. This CDR3 has 15 amino acids. The CDR3 loop is CASSLGSPFTGELFF. CDR3 nucleotide sequence: TGCGCCAGCAGCTTGGGCAGCCCGTTCACCGGGGAGCTGTTTTTT.

In this sample, this clonotype turned up many times. The chain is built from TRBV18 and TRBJ2-5, with D perhaps being TRBD1 or TRBD2 (5 bases each). V lost 8 bases and J lost 1, with 11 bases in between. Germline CDR1 KGHSH, CDR2 LQKENI. This CDR3 is 13 amino acids long. The DNA for the CDR3 is TGTGCCAGCACCCGGGGCCCCCAAGAGACCCAGTACTTC. It specifies CASTRGPQETQYF.

V usage is TRBV29-1 and J usage is TRBJ2-3, with D maybe TRBD2 (5 bases). Germline values: CDR1 SQVTM, CDR2 ANQGSEA. The CDR3 loop spans 16 amino acids. V lost 0 bases and J 6 bases, leaving 19 bases between the germline ends. In DNA form, the CDR3 reads TGCAGCGTTGAAGATCAGACCCCCTGGAGGCCGGATACGCAGTATTTT. Translated, it gives CSVEDQTPWRPDTQYF.

In its sample, this clonotype was seen a few times. V usage is TRBV27 and J usage is TRBJ2-3, with 8 nucleotides matching TRBD2. V shed 1 base and J 3 bases; nucleotides not matched to a gene: 6. Germline assignment: CDR1 MNHEY and CDR2 SMNVEV (reference sequence). This CDR3 spans 16 amino acids. This CDR3 is CASSLYGGGTTDTQYF. In DNA form, the CDR3 reads TGTGCCAGCAGTTTATACGGCGGGGGGACTACAGATACGCAGTATTTT.

The rearrangement uses TRBV5-5 and TRBJ2-7; TRBD1 matches 7 bases. CDR3 length equals 15 residues. CDR1 is SGHKS and CDR2 is YYEKEE in the germline V gene (reference sequence). V was clipped by 0 bases and J by 2 bases; unmatched bases: 5. The CDR3, as DNA: TGTGCCAGCAGCTTGGTCGGGGACAGTCCCTACGAGCAGTACTTC. It encodes CASSLVGDSPYEQYF. The entire variable domain, with the rest obtained from reference TRBV5-5 and TRBJ2-7, is as follows: DAGVTQSPTHLIKTRGQQVTLRCSPISGHKSVSWYQQVLGQGPQFIFQYYEKEERGRGNFPDRFSARQFPNYSSELNVNALLLGDSALYLCASSLVGDSPYEQYFGPGTRLTVT.

In its sample, this clonotype was seen many times. V is TRBV28 and J is TRBJ1-1; D is perhaps TRBD1 (5 bases). The ends were cut back, 4 bases at V and 3 bases at J, with 21 bases in the middle. Germline V gene lookup returns CDR1 MDHEN and CDR2 SYDVKM. CDR3 length equals 17 residues. CDR3 residues: CASSSRRDGYADTEAFF. The CDR3 coding sequence is TGTGCCAGCAGTTCCCGGAGGGACGGGTATGCGGACACTGAAGCTTTCTTT.

CDR3 sequence (DNA): TGTGCCAGCAGCCCGAGAGGACTAGCGGGGGAGATGAATACGCAGTATTTT. This encodes CASSPRGLAGEMNTQYF. The chain couples TRBV9 to TRBJ2-3; 13 bases match TRBD2. This CDR3 is built from 17 residues. Unmatched junction bases numbered 12, after V lost 4 bases and J lost 7 bases. Germline assignment: CDR1 SGDLS and CDR2 YYNGEE.

The sample holds a few counts of this clonotype. J is TRBJ1-1 and V is TRBV5-5, with D maybe TRBD1 (5 bases). Germline values: CDR1 SGHKS, CDR2 YYEKEE (reference sequence). V was cut by 3 bases and J by 3 bases, with 15 bases left in between. CDR3 length: 15 residues. Here the CDR3 reads CASSYARVQDTEAFF. The CDR3 region has the DNA TGTGCCAGCAGCTATGCGCGGGTACAGGACACTGAAGCTTTCTTT.

This clonotype appeared a few times. V and J are TRBV20-1 and TRBJ1-1; possible D gene TRBD1, 6 bases. The CDR3 runs to 14 residues. CDR1 and CDR2 (germline): DFQATT, SNEGSKA (reference sequence). The CDR3 coding sequence is TGCAGCGCAAAGCAACAGGGAAGGTGGACTGAAGCTTTCTTT. Residues: CSAKQQGRWTEAFF.

The chain uses TRBV12-3 or TRBV12-4 and TRBJ2-1; D is unclear. This CDR3 has 13 residues. Trimming took off 2 bases at V and 8 bases at J, with 10 bases between the two ends. In DNA, the CDR3 is TGTGCCAGCAGTTTATCCCTAGGCCATGAGCAGTTCTTC. Its translation is CASSLSLGHEQFF.

The gene calls are TRBV9 and TRBJ2-1; D is possibly TRBD1 (6 bases). CDR1 and CDR2 (germline): SGDLS, YYNGEE. The CDR3 spans 15 residues. The germline V and J ends were trimmed by 2 bases and 1 base, with 10 bases remaining between them. The CDR3 region has the DNA TGTGCCAGCAGCGTTTCAGGGGTGTCCTACAATGAGCAGTTCTTC. It codes for CASSVSGVSYNEQFF.

This clonotype was seen a handful of times. The rearrangement uses TRBV5-1 and TRBJ2-5; 9 bases line up with TRBD1. The junction had 2 bases not matched to a gene; V was cut back by 3 bases and J by 2 bases. This CDR3 spans 14 amino acids. Per the germline V gene, CDR1 is SGHRS and CDR2 is YFSETQ. CDR3 in amino acids: CASSWDREQETQYF. The CDR3 nucleotides read TGCGCCAGCAGCTGGGACAGGGAACAAGAGACCCAGTACTTC.

In its sample, this clonotype was seen a few times. The chain combines TRBV2 with TRBJ2-1; unclear D gene. Trimming stripped 5 bases from V and 9 bases from J, with 14 bases between. CDR1 is SNHLY and CDR2 is FYNNEI in the germline V gene. The CDR3 covers 13 residues. The CDR3: CASSYVPVGEQFF. CDR3 nucleotide sequence: TGTGCCAGCAGTTACGTCCCTGTAGGTGAGCAGTTCTTC.

The rearrangement links TRBV30 to TRBJ2-3; 7 nucleotides line up with TRBD2. Trimming at V came to 5 bases and at J to 5 bases, leaving 10 bases not matched to a gene. Germline V gene sequence: CDR1 GTSNPN, CDR2 SVGIG (reference sequence). The CDR3 loop spans 14 amino acids. CDR3 coding DNA: TGTGCCTGGGATGCGGGGGACGGGAGAGATACGCAGTATTTT. Translation gives CAWDAGDGRDTQYF.

J is TRBJ2-1 and V is TRBV28, with D possibly matching TRBD2 (6 bases). CDR1 is MDHEN and CDR2 is SYDVKM in the germline V gene. CDR3 length equals 18 residues. V shed 4 bases and J shed 8 bases, with 27 bases lying between them. CDR3: CASSWTKDWNLLKDEQFF. In DNA form, the CDR3 reads TGTGCCAGCAGTTGGACTAAGGACTGGAATCTCTTGAAGGATGAGCAGTTCTTC.

The chain couples TRBV3-1 to TRBJ2-2; 8 bases agree with TRBD2. The germline CDR1 and CDR2 sequences are LGHDT and YNNKEL (reference sequence). This CDR3 has 16 amino acids. The trim removed 2 bases at V and 1 base at J, leaving 3 bases unmatched. CDR3 sequence reads: CASSQPRGGNTGELFF. The CDR3 nucleotides are TGTGCCAGCAGCCAACCACGGGGGGGGAACACCGGGGAGCTGTTTTTT.

The chain has TRBV25-1 and TRBJ2-1; 11 bases fit TRBD1. The ends lost 6 bases at V and 7 bases at J; junction bases unmatched: 8. The CDR3 loop spans 15 amino acids. CDR1 and CDR2 from the germline V gene are MGHDK and SYGVNS. Here the CDR3 reads CASSRAGQGVNEQFF. The CDR3 region has the DNA TGTGCCAGCAGCAGGGCGGGACAGGGGGTAAATGAGCAGTTCTTC. The complete variable domain, with remaining parts taken from reference TRBV25-1 and TRBJ2-1, reads EADIYQTPRYLVIGTGKKITLECSQTMGHDKMYWYQQDPGMELHLIHYSYGVNSTEKGDLSSESTVSRIRTEHFPLTLESARPSHTSQYLCASSRAGQGVNEQFFGPGTRLTVL.

This clonotype was detected only a few times. V and J are TRBV20-1 and TRBJ2-1; 9 bases fit TRBD2. The CDR3 covers 16 residues. The junction had 7 bases not matched to a gene; V was cut back by 4 bases and J by 0 bases. The germline V gene encodes CDR1 DFQATT and CDR2 SNEGSKA (reference sequence). The CDR3 bases are TGCAGTGCTATAGAGGCGGGGGGGCCCTCCTACAATGAGCAGTTCTTC. The encoded protein is CSAIEAGGPSYNEQFF.

This clonotype has at least ten counts. The chain employs TRBV12-3 or TRBV12-4 and TRBJ2-7; 10 nucleotides agree with TRBD1. The V and J ends lost 2 bases and 3 bases, in that order; junction bases with no gene match: 4. CDR3 size: 15 residues. CDR3 DNA: TGTGCCAGCAGTTTACGGGACAGGGGAAGCTACGAGCAGTACTTC. Amino acids: CASSLRDRGSYEQYF.

The sample holds a few counts of this clonotype. This chain uses TRBV5-1 with TRBJ2-2, with 7 bases aligning to TRBD1. CDR3 length equals 13 residues. The V gene end was trimmed by 7 bases and the J gene end by 1 base; junction bases not matched to a gene: 1. Germline V lookup: CDR1 SGHRS, CDR2 YFSETQ. The CDR3 region has the DNA TGCGCCAGCCGACAGGGGAACACCGGGGAGCTGTTTTTT. Residues: CASRQGNTGELFF.

The chain has TRBV12-3 or TRBV12-4 and TRBJ1-2, with D unclear. Trimming cost V 5 bases and J 8 bases, with 18 bases left between them. This CDR3 spans 14 amino acids. As DNA, the CDR3 is TGTGCCAGCAGTGGACGGGCAGCCGGAGGGGGCTACACCTTC. As protein: CASSGRAAGGGYTF.

The rearrangement links TRBV12-3 or TRBV12-4 to TRBJ1-2, with D possibly matching TRBD1 (6 bases). CDR3 length equals 13 residues. Trimming took 7 bases from V and 7 from J, leaving 16 bases between them. DNA for the CDR3: TGTGCCAGCACCAGGACAGTAGCGTCTGGCTACACCTTC. Residues: CASTRTVASGYTF.